This note documents a single T cell receptor (beta chain) sequence. Its matching antigen is unknown. The PCR was carried out with 60 Vbeta primers and 13 Jbeta primers. Using immunoSEQ multiplex PCR, the repertoire was profiled, and TCRdb retains in-frame clones only, with some absent. The sample holds some 200,000 clones, approximately 88% seen once. These data are taken from a study of cytomegalovirus exposure and HLA in healthy donors. V dropped 4 bases and J dropped 5 bases, with 6 bases sitting between them. This CDR3 has 11 residues. CDR1 is SQVTM, CDR2 ANQGSEA, per germline. Findings of the study overall: Later analysis indicated greater clonal expansion among HLA-associated TCR beta chains than among equally common other chains. Donors belonging to an Asian-associated ancestry cluster reportedly showed fewer N-insertions in productive TCRs than the roughly 670-donor mean, according to what a later analysis found. Sequencing depth across donors, presence/absence analyses assumed, was roughly uniform.

The material sequenced was PBMCs. V is TRBV29-1 and J is TRBJ2-1; D perhaps matches TRBD2 (5 bases). The receptor was isolated from a boy aged 2 to 10 in good health and CMV-seronegative. The CDR3 DNA reads as TGCAGCGTTGCAGCGGACAATGAGCAGTTCTTC. It codes for CSVAADNEQFF.